This TCR beta chain was sequenced during a study of T cell responses to AZD1222 COVID-19 vaccine. Study-wide results and limits: It was only a handful of AZD1222 recipients who were seropositive at baseline. Nearly half of spike-specific TCRs reportedly target variant regions that are unmutated in the B.1.351 and B.1.1.7 variants. It should be noted that donors were predominantly white British and more often female, and clonal diversity was possibly underestimated.

CDR1 LGHDT and CDR2 YNNKEL come from the germline V gene (reference sequence). There are 14 residues in the CDR3. Trimming took 1 base from V and 5 from J, leaving 9 bases between them. The table came from immunoSEQ multiplex PCR; TCRdb's copy has only in-frame clones and leaves some out. The sample lists about 85,000 clones, about 91% occurring once. Remarks on this clone: The antigen is not known.

The sequencing used peripheral blood, collected on day 0 of MenACWY control vaccination. This clonotype was sampled from an adult in good health. The rearrangement joins TRBV3-1 (or the pseudogene TRBV3-2) to TRBJ2-1; D gene uncertain. CDR3: CASSQGRTDNEQFF. The DNA of the CDR3 is TGTGCCAGCAGCCAAGGGAGAACGGACAATGAGCAGTTCTTC.